Described below is a single TCR beta chain sequence and its context. Its cognate antigen is unknown. The data stem from a study of CD8+ T cells in alopecia areata. Study results and caveats: Alopecia totalis/universalis scalp especially showed more expanded CD8+ clones than normal scalp.

Extraction of RNA preceded its reverse transcription into cDNA, which served as the sequencing template. TCRdb's copy holds only in-frame clones and misses some; the assay was immunoSEQ multiplex PCR. The sample contains hundreds of thousands of clones, less than 80% of which appear only once. CDR1 is SGHVS and CDR2 is FQNEAQ in the germline V gene. The CDR3 loop spans 15 amino acids. The chain has TRBV7-8 and TRBJ2-5, with a possible D match to TRBD2 (6 bases). The J call may be mistaken, given a closer DNA end match to TRBJ2-7. The starting material was CD4+ T cells sorted from blood, obtained at week 0. The sequence was collected from a human donor with alopecia areata. The CDR3 loop reads CASSPFAGSVGEQYF. In DNA, the CDR3 is TGTGCCAGCAGCCCCTTCGCGGGGTCTGTGGGCGAGCAGTACTTC.